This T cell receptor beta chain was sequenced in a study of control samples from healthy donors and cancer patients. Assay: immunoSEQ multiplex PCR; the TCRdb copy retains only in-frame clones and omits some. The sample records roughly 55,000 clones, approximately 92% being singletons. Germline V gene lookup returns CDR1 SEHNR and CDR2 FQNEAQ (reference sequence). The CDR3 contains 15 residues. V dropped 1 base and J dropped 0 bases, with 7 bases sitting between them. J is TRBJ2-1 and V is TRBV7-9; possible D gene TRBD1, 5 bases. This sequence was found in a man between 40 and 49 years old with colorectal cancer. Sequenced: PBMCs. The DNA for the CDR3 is TGTGCCAGCAGCTTAGGGGGCAACTCCTACAATGAGCAGTTCTTC. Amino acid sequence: CASSLGGNSYNEQFF.